This T cell receptor (beta chain) was captured by sequencing in a study of shared clonotypes between healthy human individuals. With 5 bases clipped from V and 7 bases from J, the junction kept 8 bases outside the gene matches. The CDR3 is made up of 15 amino acids. The germline V gene encodes CDR1 MNHEY and CDR2 SVGAGI. The data were produced by immunoSEQ multiplex PCR, yet TCRdb's version contains in-frame clones alone and is incomplete. The table shows 2 million to 3 million clones, with approximately 93% occurring only once. The sequence came from a man aged 18 to 30 in good health. Some clones in this sample may be carry-over from other donors' samples. What was sequenced was naive CD4+ T cells from PBMCs. The sample's subset: CD45RA+ positively selected. The chain combines TRBV6-5 with TRBJ1-4; 9 nucleotides align to TRBD1. The CDR3 is CASSLNRGRGEKLFF. CDR3 in DNA: TGTGCCAGCAGTCTAAACAGGGGGCGGGGTGAAAAACTGTTTTTT.